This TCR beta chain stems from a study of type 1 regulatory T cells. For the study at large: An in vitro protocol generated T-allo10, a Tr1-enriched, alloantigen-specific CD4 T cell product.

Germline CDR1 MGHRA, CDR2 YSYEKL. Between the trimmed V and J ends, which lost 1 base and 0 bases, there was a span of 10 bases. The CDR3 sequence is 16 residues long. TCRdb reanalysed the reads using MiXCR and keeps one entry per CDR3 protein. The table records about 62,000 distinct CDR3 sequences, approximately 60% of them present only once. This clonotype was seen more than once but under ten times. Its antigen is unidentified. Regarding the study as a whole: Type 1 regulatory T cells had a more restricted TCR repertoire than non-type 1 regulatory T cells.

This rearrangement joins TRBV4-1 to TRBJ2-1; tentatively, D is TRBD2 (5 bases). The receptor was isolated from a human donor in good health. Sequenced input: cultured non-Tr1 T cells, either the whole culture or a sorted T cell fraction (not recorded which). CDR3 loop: CASSQGPAVSYNEQFF. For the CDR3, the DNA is TGCGCCAGCAGCCAAGGGCCAGCGGTCTCCTACAATGAGCAGTTCTTC.